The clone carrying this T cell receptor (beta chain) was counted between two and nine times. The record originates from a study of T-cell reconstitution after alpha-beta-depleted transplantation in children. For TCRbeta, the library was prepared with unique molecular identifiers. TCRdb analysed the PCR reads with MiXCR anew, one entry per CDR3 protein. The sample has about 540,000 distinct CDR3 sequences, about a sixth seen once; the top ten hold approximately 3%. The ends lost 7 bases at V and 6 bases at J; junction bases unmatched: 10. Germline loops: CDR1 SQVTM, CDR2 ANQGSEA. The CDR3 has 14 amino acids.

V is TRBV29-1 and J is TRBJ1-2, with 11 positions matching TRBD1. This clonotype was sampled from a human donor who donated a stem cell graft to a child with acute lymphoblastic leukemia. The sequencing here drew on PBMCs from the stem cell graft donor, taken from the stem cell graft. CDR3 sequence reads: CSAEDPGQGDGYTF. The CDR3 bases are TGCAGCGCCGAAGACCCGGGACAGGGGGATGGCTACACCTTC.